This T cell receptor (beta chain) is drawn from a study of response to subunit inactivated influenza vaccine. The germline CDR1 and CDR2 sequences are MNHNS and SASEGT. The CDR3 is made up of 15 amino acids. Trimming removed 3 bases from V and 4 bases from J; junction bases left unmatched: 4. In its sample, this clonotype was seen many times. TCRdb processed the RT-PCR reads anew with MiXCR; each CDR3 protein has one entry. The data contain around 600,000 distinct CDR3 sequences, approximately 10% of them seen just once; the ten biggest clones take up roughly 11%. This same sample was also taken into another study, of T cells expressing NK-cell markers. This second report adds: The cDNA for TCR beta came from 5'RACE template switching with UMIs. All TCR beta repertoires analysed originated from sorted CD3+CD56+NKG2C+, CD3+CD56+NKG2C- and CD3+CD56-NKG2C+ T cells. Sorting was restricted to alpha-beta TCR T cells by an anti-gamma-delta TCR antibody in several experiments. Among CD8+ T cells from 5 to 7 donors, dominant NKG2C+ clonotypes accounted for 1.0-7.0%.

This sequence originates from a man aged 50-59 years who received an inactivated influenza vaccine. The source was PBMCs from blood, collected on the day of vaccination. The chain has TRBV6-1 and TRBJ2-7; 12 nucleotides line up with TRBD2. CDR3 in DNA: TGTGCCAGCAGTGAGCTAGCGGGAGGGCCGTACGAGCAGTACTTC. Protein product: CASSELAGGPYEQYF.